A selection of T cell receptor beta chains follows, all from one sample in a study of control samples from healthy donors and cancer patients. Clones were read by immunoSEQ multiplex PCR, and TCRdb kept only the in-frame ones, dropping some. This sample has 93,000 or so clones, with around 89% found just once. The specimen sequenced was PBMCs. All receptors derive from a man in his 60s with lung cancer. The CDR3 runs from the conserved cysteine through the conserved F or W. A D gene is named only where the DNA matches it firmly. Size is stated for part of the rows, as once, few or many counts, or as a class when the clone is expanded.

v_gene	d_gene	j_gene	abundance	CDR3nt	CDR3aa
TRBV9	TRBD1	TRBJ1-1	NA	TGTGCCAGCAGCGTCCTGACAGGGCTGAACACTGAAGCTTTCTTT	CASSVLTGLNTEAFF
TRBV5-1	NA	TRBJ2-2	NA	TGCGCCAGCAGCTTCAACGGAAACACCGGGGAGCTGTTTTTT	CASSFNGNTGELFF
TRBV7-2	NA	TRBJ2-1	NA	TGTGCCAGCAGCTTAGAACTGGGACAAAGCATCGAGCAGTTCTTC	CASSLELGQSIEQFF
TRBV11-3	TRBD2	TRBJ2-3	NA	TGTGCCAGCAGCTTAGCGGGACTAGCGGGGGACACAGATACGCAGTATTTT	CASSLAGLAGDTDTQYF
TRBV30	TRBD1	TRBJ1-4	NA	TGTGCCTGGAGTTCGAGGGACAGCCCCAAAACTAATGAAAAACTGTTTTTT	CAWSSRDSPKTNEKLFF
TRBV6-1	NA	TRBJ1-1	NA	TGTGCCAGCAGTGAGGGGGACCACAGGAGGCGGAACACTGAAGCTTTCTTT	CASSEGDHRRRNTEAFF
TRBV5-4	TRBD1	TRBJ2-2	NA	TGTGCCAGCAGCTTGTGGGGACAGGGCGGAACCGGGGAGCTGTTTTTT	CASSLWGQGGTGELFF
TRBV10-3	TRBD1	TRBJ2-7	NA	TGTGCCATCAATGAACAGGGGAACGACGAGCAGTACTTC	CAINEQGNDEQYF
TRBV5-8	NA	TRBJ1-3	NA	TGTGCCAGCAGCTCCAGCCTATGGGACGAAGGAAACGGAAACACCATATATTTT	CASSSSLWDEGNGNTIYF
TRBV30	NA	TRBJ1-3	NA	TGTGCCTGGAGTGTACCGGGGATTCCCATATATTTT	CAWSVPGIPIYF
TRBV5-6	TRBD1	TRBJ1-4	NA	TGTGCCAGCAGCGTACAGGGGGCCTGGGAAAAACTGTTTTTT	CASSVQGAWEKLFF
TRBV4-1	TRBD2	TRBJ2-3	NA	TGCGCCAGCAGCACCCAGACTAGCGGGGCGAGCACAGATACGCAGTATTTT	CASSTQTSGASTDTQYF
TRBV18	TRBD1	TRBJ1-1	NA	TGTGCCAGCTCACTAGGGACAGGGGTAAACACTGAAGCTTTCTTT	CASSLGTGVNTEAFF
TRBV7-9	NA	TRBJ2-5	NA	TGTGCCAGCAGCTTACAGGCCCGTGTAACCCAGTACTTC	CASSLQARVTQYF
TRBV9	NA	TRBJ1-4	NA	TGTGCCAGCAGCGTAGCCGGGGGTTTTAATGAAAAACTGTTTTTT	CASSVAGGFNEKLFF
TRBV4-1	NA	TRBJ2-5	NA	TGCGCCAGCAGCCGGGACATACAACAAGAGACCCAGTACTTC	CASSRDIQQETQYF
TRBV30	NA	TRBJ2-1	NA	TGTGCCTGGAGTAAGCTCAACAATGAGCAGTTCTTC	CAWSKLNNEQFF
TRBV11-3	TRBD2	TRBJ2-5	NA	TGTGCCAGCAGCCCTGGACTAGCGGGGGGAAATCAAGAGACCCAGTACTTC	CASSPGLAGGNQETQYF
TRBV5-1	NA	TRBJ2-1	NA	TGCGCCAGCAGCCCATTTGGGGAGCCGGGTAGGAATGAGCAGTTCTTC	CASSPFGEPGRNEQFF
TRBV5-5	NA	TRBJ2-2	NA	TGTGCCAGCAGCCCAAGGGGCGGGGAGCTGTTTTTT	CASSPRGGELFF
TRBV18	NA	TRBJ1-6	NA	TGTGCCAGCTCACCACCGGAGGGACGAGGAAATTCACCCCTCCACTTT	CASSPPEGRGNSPLHF
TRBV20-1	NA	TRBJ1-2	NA	TGCAGTGCTAGTCCCAGGGGTGATGGCTACACCTTC	CSASPRGDGYTF
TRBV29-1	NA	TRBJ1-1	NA	TGCAGCGTCGGGCAATTTAGGGCTAACACTGAAGCTTTCTTT	CSVGQFRANTEAFF
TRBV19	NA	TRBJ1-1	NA	TGTGCCAGTAGTATTCATATTAGGGGTAACACTGAAGCTTTCTTT	CASSIHIRGNTEAFF
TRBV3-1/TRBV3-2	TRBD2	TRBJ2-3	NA	TGTGCCAGCAGGAAGTCCCCCGGAACTAGCGGGGGGGCGGGTATAGATACGCAGTATTTT	CASRKSPGTSGGAGIDTQYF
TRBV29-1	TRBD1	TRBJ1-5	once	TGCAGCGTTCGACAGGGCAATTCGGATCAGCCCCAGCATTTT	CSVRQGNSDQPQHF
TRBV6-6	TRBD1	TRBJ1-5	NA	TGTGCCAGCAGAGACTCGGACAGGGTCAGTCAGCCCCAGCATTTT	CASRDSDRVSQPQHF
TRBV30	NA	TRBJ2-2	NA	TGTGCTTGGGATGCGGCCACCACCGGGGAGCTGTTTTTT	CAWDAATTGELFF
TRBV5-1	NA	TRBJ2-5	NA	TGCGCCAGCAGCTTGGGACAGATCCAAGAGACCCAGTACTTC	CASSLGQIQETQYF
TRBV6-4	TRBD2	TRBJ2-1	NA	TGTGCCAGCAGGACAACTAGCGGGGGGTACAATGAGCAGTTCTTC	CASRTTSGGYNEQFF
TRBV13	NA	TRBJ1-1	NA	TGTGCCAGCAGCTTCCCGGGGGACACTGAAGCTTTCTTT	CASSFPGDTEAFF
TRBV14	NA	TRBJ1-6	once	TGTGCCAGCAGCCAAGGGGCCACCACACCCCTCCACTTT	CASSQGATTPLHF
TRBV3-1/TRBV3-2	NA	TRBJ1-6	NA	TGTGCCAGCAGCCAAGAGGAGGGCTGGAATTCACCCCTCCACTTT	CASSQEEGWNSPLHF
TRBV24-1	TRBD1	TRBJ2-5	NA	TGTGCCACCAGTGAAATTACCGGGACAGGGGCCGAAGAGACCCAGTACTTC	CATSEITGTGAEETQYF
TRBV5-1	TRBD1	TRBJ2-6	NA	TGCGCCAGCAGCTGGACAGGGAGTCCCTCTGGGGCCAACGTCCTGACTTTC	CASSWTGSPSGANVLTF
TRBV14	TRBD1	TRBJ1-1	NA	TGTGCCAGCAGCCAAGAGGGCAGGGGGTGGGCCACTGAAGCTTTCTTT	CASSQEGRGWATEAFF
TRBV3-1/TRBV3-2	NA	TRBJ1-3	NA	TGTGCCAGCAGCCAAGGCCCCAACTCTGGAAACACCATATATTTT	CASSQGPNSGNTIYF
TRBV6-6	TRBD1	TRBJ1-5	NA	TGTGCCAGCAGTCCCACTGGCCGCAGGGGGCTCGGAAGCAATCAGCCCCAGCATTTT	CASSPTGRRGLGSNQPQHF
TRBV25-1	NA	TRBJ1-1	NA	TGTGCCAGCAAAAAGGGGCACATGAACACTGAAGCTTTCTTT	CASKKGHMNTEAFF
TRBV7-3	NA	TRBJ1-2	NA	TGTGCCAGCAGCTTCACCAGGGAAGGCGGCTACACCTTC	CASSFTREGGYTF
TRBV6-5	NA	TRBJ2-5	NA	TGTGCCAGCAGTTACACGGGACCGCGGGAGACCCAGTACTTC	CASSYTGPRETQYF
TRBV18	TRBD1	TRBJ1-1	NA	TGTGCCAGCTCACCCGGACAGGGACGAACTCCTGAAGCTTTCTTT	CASSPGQGRTPEAFF
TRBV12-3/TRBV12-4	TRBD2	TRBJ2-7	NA	TGTGCCAGCAGTTTACGGGGGGAAACCGAGCAGTACTTC	CASSLRGETEQYF
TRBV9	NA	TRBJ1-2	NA	TGTGCCAGCAGCGTAGGGGAGGGCCCTACTAACTATGGCTACACCTTC	CASSVGEGPTNYGYTF
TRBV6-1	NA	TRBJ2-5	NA	TGTGCCAGCAGTGAAATGGGGGGGCGGCGGAGGAGCCAAGAGACCCAGTACTTC	CASSEMGGRRRSQETQYF
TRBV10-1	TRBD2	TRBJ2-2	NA	TGCGCCAGCAGTCGTAGGGAGGGGACCGGGGAGCTGTTTTTT	CASSRREGTGELFF
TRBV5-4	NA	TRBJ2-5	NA	TGTGCCAGCACCTTAGCGAACAGACAAGAGACCCAGTACTTC	CASTLANRQETQYF
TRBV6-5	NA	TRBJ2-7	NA	TGTGCCAGCAGGGCCGGCTACGAGCAGTACTTC	CASRAGYEQYF
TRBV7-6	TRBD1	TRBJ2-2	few	TGTGCCAGCAGCTTAGTTTCGACGACAGGGGGTTCCGGGGAGCTGTTTTTT	CASSLVSTTGGSGELFF
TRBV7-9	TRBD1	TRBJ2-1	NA	TGTGCCAGCAGCCGGGACAGCTCCTACAATGAGCAGTTCTTC	CASSRDSSYNEQFF